The entry below gives a single TCR beta chain sequence along with its context. The data were obtained in a study of OX40 agonist ivuxolimab in advanced cancers. About the research overall: Six ivuxolimab dose levels, 0.01 to 10 mg/kg, were given intravenously every 2 weeks.

The data were produced by immunoSEQ multiplex PCR, yet TCRdb's version contains in-frame clones alone and is incomplete. This table holds 7,000 to 9,000 clones, about 87% found once. Per germline, CDR1 WNHNN and CDR2 SYGVQD (reference sequence). Trimming left V 6 bases short and J 5 bases short, with 19 bases between. CDR3 length: 15 amino acids. The material sequenced was CD4+ or CD8+ T cells sorted from blood, taken in a trial of the OX40 agonist ivuxolimab. The V call is TRBV10-1, the J call TRBJ2-5; tentatively, D is TRBD1 (6 bases). This clonotype originated in an adult with an advanced solid tumor such as melanoma, head and neck, liver or kidney cancer. The DNA of the CDR3 is TGCGCCAGCAGAACCGGGACAAAGGCCGAGGAGACCCAGTACTTC. It codes for CASRTGTKAEETQYF.